This entry lists 4 T cell receptor beta chains sequenced from one sample in a study of shared clonotypes between healthy human individuals. Some clones are missing from TCRdb's copy, which holds only in-frame ones; the method was immunoSEQ multiplex PCR. Among around 1.9 million clones listed, around 93% were seen once. The naive CD8 population came from CD45RO-negative cells selected for CCR7, without terminally differentiated effector memory CD45RA+ cells. The sample was naive CD8+ T cells from PBMCs. The receptors were sampled from a man between 18 and 35 years old in good health. Some clones in this sample may be carry-over from other donors' samples.

The rearrangement joins TRBV27 to TRBJ2-7; tentatively, D is TRBD1 (6 bases). The V gene lost 5 bases and the J gene lost 2 bases, with 19 bases spanning the gap. The CDR3 consists of 16 residues. The germline CDR1 and CDR2 sequences are MNHEY and SMNVEV (reference sequence). The CDR3 coding sequence is TGTGCCAGCAGTCCCTCAAGAGGGACAACCGCCTACGAGCAGTACTTC. The encoded protein is CASSPSRGTTAYEQYF.

The chain combines TRBV10-2 with TRBJ2-1; 7 bases agree with TRBD2. CDR3 length equals 15 residues. Per germline, CDR1 WSHSY and CDR2 SAAADI. V gave up 2 bases and J gave up 3 bases; unmatched junction bases: 4. The CDR3 loop is CASSEPGGLYNEQFF. In DNA, the CDR3 is TGCGCCAGCAGTGAGCCGGGAGGTCTCTACAATGAGCAGTTCTTC.

The rearrangement uses TRBV28 and TRBJ1-2; tentatively, D is TRBD1 (5 bases). The V gene lost 2 bases and the J gene lost 4 bases, with 11 bases spanning the gap. The germline V gene has CDR1 MDHEN and CDR2 SYDVKM. This CDR3 has 14 amino acids. The CDR3 loop reads CASSLRGTAYGYTF. Written as DNA, the CDR3 is TGTGCCAGCAGTTTAAGAGGGACGGCCTATGGCTACACCTTC.

A single count supports this clone. This sequence joins TRBV11-3 and TRBJ2-7; TRBD1 aligns across 8 bases. The V gene end was trimmed by 5 bases and the J gene end by 7 bases; junction bases not matched to a gene: 10. This CDR3 is 14 amino acids long. The germline V gene encodes CDR1 SGHNT and CDR2 YENEEA. CDR3 sequence (DNA): TGTGCCAGCAGCACGCCGGACAGGGCGTATGAGCAGTACTTC. The encoded protein is CASSTPDRAYEQYF.